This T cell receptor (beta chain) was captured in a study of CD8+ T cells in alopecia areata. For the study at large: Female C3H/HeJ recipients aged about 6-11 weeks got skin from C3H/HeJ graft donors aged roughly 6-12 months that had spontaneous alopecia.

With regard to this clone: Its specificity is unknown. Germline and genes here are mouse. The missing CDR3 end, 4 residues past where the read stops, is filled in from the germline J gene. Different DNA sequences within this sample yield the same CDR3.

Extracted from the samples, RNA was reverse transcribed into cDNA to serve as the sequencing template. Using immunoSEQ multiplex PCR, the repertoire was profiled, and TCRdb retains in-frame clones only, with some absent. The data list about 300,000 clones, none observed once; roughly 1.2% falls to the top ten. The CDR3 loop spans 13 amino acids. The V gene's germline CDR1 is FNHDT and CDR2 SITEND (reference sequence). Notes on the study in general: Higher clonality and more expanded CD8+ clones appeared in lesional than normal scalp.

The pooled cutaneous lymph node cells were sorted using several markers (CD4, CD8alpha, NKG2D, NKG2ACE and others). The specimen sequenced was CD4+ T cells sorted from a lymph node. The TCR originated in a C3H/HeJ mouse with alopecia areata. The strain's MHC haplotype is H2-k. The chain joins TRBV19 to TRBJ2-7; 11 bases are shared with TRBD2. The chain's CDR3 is CASSGTGGYEQYF. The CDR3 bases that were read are TGTGCCAGCAGCGGGACTGGGGGATAT.